A single sample gave rise to the 18 T cell receptor beta chains below, sequenced in a study of blood T cell repertoires in COVID-19. Repertoires were generated with immunoSEQ multiplex PCR, while TCRdb's copy carries only in-frame clones and drops some. The table shows under 250,000 clones, with 82% occurring only once. Sample: PBMCs or T cells enriched from blood (not recorded which). The source is a woman aged 60-75 years who had recovered from COVID-19.

The chain employs TRBV10-3 and TRBJ1-3; D is unresolved. Between the trimmed V and J ends, which lost 5 bases and 2 bases, there was a span of 13 bases. The CDR3 has 15 amino acids. Germline V CDR1 and CDR2: ENHRY, SYGVKD. The CDR3 bases are TGTGCCATCAGTCTAGATCCCAAAGCTGGAAACACCATATATTTT. Translation gives CAISLDPKAGNTIYF.

V usage is TRBV13 and J usage is TRBJ1-4; 8 nucleotides match TRBD1. Germline lookup yields CDR1 PRHDT and CDR2 FYEKMQ (reference sequence). Unmatched junction bases numbered 6, after V lost 5 bases and J lost 4 bases. CDR3 length equals 15 residues. Here the CDR3 reads CASSPGTGVNEKLFF. CDR3 DNA: TGTGCCAGCAGCCCCGGGACAGGTGTTAATGAAAAACTGTTTTTT.

The chain recombines TRBV19 with TRBJ1-6; 7 nucleotides agree with TRBD1. Germline lookup yields CDR1 LNHDA and CDR2 SQIVND (reference sequence). V shed 7 bases and J 10 bases; nucleotides not matched to a gene: 16. The CDR3 loop spans 16 amino acids. Here the CDR3 reads CASTPYSDKQGSPLHF. The DNA of the CDR3 is TGTGCCAGTACCCCCTACAGTGATAAACAGGGGTCACCCCTCCACTTT.

This chain links TRBV19 with TRBJ1-1; a possible D gene is TRBD1 (5 bases). Trimming stripped 6 bases from V and 5 bases from J, with 19 bases between. Germline CDR1 reads LNHDA; CDR2 reads SQIVND (reference sequence). This CDR3 is 15 amino acids long. The CDR3 nucleotides read TGTGCCAGTAGGAAACAGGATCTGGTGGGGACTGAAGCTTTCTTT. This sequence encodes CASRKQDLVGTEAFF.

This clone appeared once. The J gene is TRBJ2-1, the V gene TRBV23-1, with D maybe TRBD2 (6 bases). TRBV23-1 is identified as an open reading frame with a role that is uncertain. The CDR3 sequence is 16 residues long. Trimming stripped 0 bases from V and 2 bases from J, with 11 bases between. The CDR3 sequence: CASSQSGGVAYNEQFF. The CDR3 region has the DNA TGCGCCAGCAGTCAATCGGGGGGAGTTGCCTACAATGAGCAGTTCTTC.

Remarks on this clone: This sample includes further DNA sequences coding for the same CDR3. The genes are TRBV3-1 (or the pseudogene TRBV3-2) and TRBJ1-5; D unresolved. Trimming left V 1 base short and J 2 bases short, with 3 bases between. In germline, CDR1 is LGHDT, CDR2 YNNKEL (reference sequence). This CDR3 comprises 13 residues. This CDR3 is CASSQGGNQPQHF. Here the CDR3 DNA reads TGTGCCAGCAGCCAAGGAGGCAATCAGCCCCAGCATTTT.

The rearrangement links TRBV7-6 to TRBJ2-7; the match to TRBD2 covers 9 bases. The CDR3 spans 15 residues. Germline-derived CDR1 and CDR2 are SGHVS and FNYEAQ. The V and J ends lost 1 base and 6 bases, in that order; junction bases with no gene match: 7. The CDR3 nucleotides read TGTGCCAGCAGCTTAGGAGGCGGGGGGGCCGGCGAGCAGTACTTC. Translated, it gives CASSLGGGGAGEQYF. Using reference TRBV7-6 and TRBJ2-7 for the parts outside the CDR3, the full variable domain is GAGVSQSPRYKVTKRGQDVALRCDPISGHVSLYWYRQALGQGPEFLTYFNYEAQQDKSGLPNDRFSAERPEGSISTLTIQRTEQRDSAMYRCASSLGGGGAGEQYFGPGTRLTVT.

The chain recombines TRBV7-3 with TRBJ1-1, with 7 bases fitting TRBD1. CDR1 is SGHTA, CDR2 FQGTGA, per germline. The V and J ends lost 5 bases and 6 bases, in that order; junction bases with no gene match: 9. The CDR3 runs to 14 residues. The CDR3: CASSPQGGRAEAFF. CDR3 sequence (DNA): TGTGCCAGCAGCCCTCAGGGGGGCAGGGCTGAAGCTTTCTTT.

This clone was counted a few times. CDR3 loop: CASSGTSGFSNEQFF. CDR3 in DNA: TGTGCCAGCAGCGGAACTAGCGGCTTTTCCAATGAGCAGTTCTTC. The chain employs TRBV9 and TRBJ2-1, with 8 bases aligning to TRBD2. The V gene's germline CDR1 is SGDLS and CDR2 YYNGEE. The CDR3 extends over 15 amino acids. With 3 bases clipped from V and 6 bases from J, the junction kept 8 bases outside the gene matches. Filled out from reference TRBV9 and TRBJ2-1, the complete variable domain reads DSGVTQTPKHLITATGQRVTLRCSPRSGDLSVYWYQQSLDQGLQFLIQYYNGEERAKGNILERFSAQQFPDLHSELNLSSLELGDSALYFCASSGTSGFSNEQFFGPGTRLTVL.

V gene TRBV28 combines with J gene TRBJ2-5; 11 bases agree with TRBD2. CDR1 and CDR2 (germline): MDHEN, SYDVKM. The trim removed 6 bases at V and 4 bases at J, leaving 1 base unmatched. This CDR3 has 13 amino acids. The DNA of the CDR3 is TGTGCCAGCAGGACTAGCGGGATAGAGACCCAGTACTTC. Its translation: CASRTSGIETQYF.

V usage is TRBV6-1 and J usage is TRBJ1-5; TRBD1 aligns across 8 bases. The CDR3 consists of 14 residues. Germline V gives CDR1 MNHNS, CDR2 SASEGT. V was pared by 6 bases and J by 7 bases, with 8 bases of the junction left unmatched. CDR3 in DNA: TGTGCCAGCAGCCCCGGGACAGGCTCCCAGCCCCAGCATTTT. Its translation: CASSPGTGSQPQHF.

This chain connects TRBV15 to TRBJ2-2; TRBD2 might be the D (5 bases). V was pared by 0 bases and J by 4 bases, with 12 bases between. Germline V gene sequence: CDR1 LNHNV, CDR2 YYDKDF (reference sequence). The CDR3 extends over 16 amino acids. CDR3 nucleotide sequence: TGTGCCACCAGCAGAGAGTGGTCGGGGAGCACCGGGGAGCTGTTTTTT. The encoded protein is CATSREWSGSTGELFF.

This clone was counted a few times. The chain couples TRBV5-5 to TRBJ1-4; TRBD1 is a possible D gene (6 bases). V lost 4 bases, J lost 8 bases, and 15 bases lay in between. The length of the CDR3 is 14 residues. Germline-derived CDR1 and CDR2 are SGHKS and YYEKEE (reference sequence). The CDR3 region is CASSKTGGDEKLFF. As DNA, the CDR3 is TGTGCCAGCAGCAAGACAGGTGGAGACGAAAAACTGTTTTTT.

V gene TRBV5-1 combines with J gene TRBJ1-4, with 8 bases that match TRBD1. Looked up from germline, CDR1 is SGHRS and CDR2 is YFSETQ. With 0 bases clipped from V and 7 bases from J, the junction kept 8 bases outside the gene matches. The length of the CDR3 is 16 residues. CDR3: CASSLGTGFVGEKLFF. The CDR3 DNA sequence: TGCGCCAGCAGCTTGGGGACAGGGTTTGTAGGTGAAAAACTGTTTTTT.

This chain uses TRBV6-1 with TRBJ1-2; D gene unclear. CDR1 and CDR2 (germline): MNHNS, SASEGT. V lost 3 bases and J lost 4, with 9 bases in between. This CDR3 is built from 13 residues. CDR3 nucleotide sequence: TGTGCCAGCAGTGAGAATGGCCTCTATGGCTACACCTTC. Translated: CASSENGLYGYTF.

The J gene is TRBJ1-6, the V gene TRBV2, with D perhaps TRBD1 (6 bases). Looked up from germline, CDR1 is SNHLY and CDR2 is FYNNEI. The CDR3 covers 13 residues. This CDR3 is CAIAGTNNSPLHF. The CDR3 DNA sequence: TGTGCAATCGCCGGGACAAATAATTCACCCCTCCACTTT.

This clone has more than one count but fewer than ten. The CDR3 coding sequence is TGTGCCAGCAGCTTAGTGGTACAGGGGGGAGAGACCCAGTACTTC. This codes for CASSLVVQGGETQYF. The chain has TRBV7-9 and TRBJ2-5, with 8 bases aligning to TRBD1. Trimming removed 1 base from V and 4 bases from J; junction bases left unmatched: 5. Germline CDR1 reads SEHNR; CDR2 reads FQNEAQ (reference sequence). The CDR3 is made up of 15 amino acids.

The J gene is TRBJ2-7, the V gene TRBV11-2; D not certain. This CDR3 has 11 residues. Trimming removed 5 bases from V and 1 base from J, with 3 bases in between. CDR1 is SGHAT, CDR2 FQNNGV, per germline. The CDR3 DNA is TGTGCCAGCAGCCCGTCCTACGAGCAGTACTTC. Its translation is CASSPSYEQYF.